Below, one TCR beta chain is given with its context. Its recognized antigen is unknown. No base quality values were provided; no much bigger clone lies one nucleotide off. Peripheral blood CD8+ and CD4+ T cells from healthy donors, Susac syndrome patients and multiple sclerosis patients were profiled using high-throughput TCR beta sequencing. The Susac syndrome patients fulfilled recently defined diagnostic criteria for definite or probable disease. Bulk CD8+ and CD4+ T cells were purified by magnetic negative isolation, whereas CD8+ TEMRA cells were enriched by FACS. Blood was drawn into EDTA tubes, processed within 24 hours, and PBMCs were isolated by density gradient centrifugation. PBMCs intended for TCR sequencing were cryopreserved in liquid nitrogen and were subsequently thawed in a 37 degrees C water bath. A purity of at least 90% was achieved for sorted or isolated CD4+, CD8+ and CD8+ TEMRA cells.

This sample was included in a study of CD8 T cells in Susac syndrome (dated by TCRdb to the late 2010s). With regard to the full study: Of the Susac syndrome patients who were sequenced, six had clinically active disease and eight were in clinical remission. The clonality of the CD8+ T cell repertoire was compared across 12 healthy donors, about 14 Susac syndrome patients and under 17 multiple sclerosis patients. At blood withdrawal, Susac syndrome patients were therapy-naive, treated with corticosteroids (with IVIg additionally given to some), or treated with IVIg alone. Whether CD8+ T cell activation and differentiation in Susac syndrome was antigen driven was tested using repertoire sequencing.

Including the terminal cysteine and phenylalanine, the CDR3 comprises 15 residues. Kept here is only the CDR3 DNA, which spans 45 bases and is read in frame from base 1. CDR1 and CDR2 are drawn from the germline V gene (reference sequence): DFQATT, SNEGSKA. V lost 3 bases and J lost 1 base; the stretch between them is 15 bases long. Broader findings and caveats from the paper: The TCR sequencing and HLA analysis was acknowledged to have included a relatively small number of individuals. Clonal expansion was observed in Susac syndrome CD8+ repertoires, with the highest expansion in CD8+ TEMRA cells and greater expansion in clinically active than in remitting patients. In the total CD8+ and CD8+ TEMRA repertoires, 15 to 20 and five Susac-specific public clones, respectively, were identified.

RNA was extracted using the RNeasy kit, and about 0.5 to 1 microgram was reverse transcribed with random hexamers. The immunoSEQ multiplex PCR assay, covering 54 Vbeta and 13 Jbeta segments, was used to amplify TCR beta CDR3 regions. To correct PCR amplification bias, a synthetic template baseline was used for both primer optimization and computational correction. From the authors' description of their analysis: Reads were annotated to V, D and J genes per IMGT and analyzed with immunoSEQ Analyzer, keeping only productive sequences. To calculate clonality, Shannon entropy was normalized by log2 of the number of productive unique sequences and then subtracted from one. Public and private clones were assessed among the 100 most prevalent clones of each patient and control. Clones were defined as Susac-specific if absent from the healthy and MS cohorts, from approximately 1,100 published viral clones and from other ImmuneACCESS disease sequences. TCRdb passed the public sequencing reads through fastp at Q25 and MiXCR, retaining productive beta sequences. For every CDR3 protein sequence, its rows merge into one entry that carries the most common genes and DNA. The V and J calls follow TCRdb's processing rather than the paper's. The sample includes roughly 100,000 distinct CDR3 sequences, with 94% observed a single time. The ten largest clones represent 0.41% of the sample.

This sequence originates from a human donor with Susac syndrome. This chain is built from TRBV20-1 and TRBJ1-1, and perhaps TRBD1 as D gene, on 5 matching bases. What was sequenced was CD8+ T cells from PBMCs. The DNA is TGCAGTGCTAGCGATGGGCGGGGCTGGAACACTGAAGCTTTCTTT. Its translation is CSASDGRGWNTEAFF.